This T cell receptor beta chain was sequenced for a study of neoadjuvant anti-PD-1 for oral cavity cancer (dated by TCRdb to the early 2020s). Regarding the research as a whole: Before curative-intent surgical resection, most patients were given three to four biweekly doses of nivolumab at 3 mg/kg. For patients who did not progress, a fourth nivolumab dose was given around day 43, followed by definitive surgical resection on days 50-56. Under RECIST 1.1, a patient counted as a responder if showing complete response, partial response or stable disease, and as a non-responder if showing progression. A roughly 30% response rate was observed in the parent correlative cohort, in which about 12 patients were included. Points the paper makes about the study in general: After neoadjuvant nivolumab, T cell clonality (Gini index) in PBMCs was significantly higher in non-responders than in responders. The TCR analyses had only a few patients in each response group, and the authors called for validation in larger cohorts. Higher pretreatment blood Treg/Th17 ratios correlated with higher pretreatment blood TCRbeta clonality and lower post-treatment tumor TCRbeta clonality.

The time point label on this specimen signifies: after neoadjuvant nivolumab, at surgical resection. Patients were newly diagnosed with stage II-IVA oral cavity squamous cell carcinoma and had received no prior systemic or radiation treatment. The cohort was made up of patients with locally advanced, HPV-negative oral cavity squamous cell carcinoma. No culture maintenance or expansion was done, as the peripheral blood mononuclear cells went straight to analysis. Samples came from a longitudinal correlative study of a single-arm phase II trial of neoadjuvant nivolumab in oral cavity squamous cell carcinoma. Subject-matched pre- and post-treatment PBMCs and tumors from three responders and three non-responders were subjected to genomic DNA-based TCRbeta sequencing. Peripheral blood mononuclear cells were collected before nivolumab treatment and were collected again after treatment, at the time of surgery. The Maxwell RSC DNA from Cells kit was used to isolate genomic DNA from PBMCs.

Taken from cysteine to phenylalanine, the CDR3 has 13 residues. Only CDR3 DNA is held: 39 bases, read in frame from base 1. Cut back by 9 bases and 3 bases, the V and J ends lie 14 bases apart. Via the germline V gene, CDR1 is MDHEN and CDR2 SYDVKM. PBMC libraries used mostly 450 to 500 ng of input genomic DNA for deep sequencing, with six replicates per sample. The immunoSEQ hsTCRbeta kit was used to prepare TCRbeta libraries, following the manufacturer's instructions. An Illumina NovaSeq 6000 S4 flow cell was used to sequence the final libraries, which had first been combined to 3 nM. The study's own analysis went as follows. Raw data preprocessing and quality control were performed with the immunoSEQ Analyzer. The analysis was limited to productive rearrangements, and each clonotype was defined by a unique CDR3 amino acid sequence. Repertoire clonality was estimated as the Gini-Simpson index, which was computed with the R package tcR. Gini indices were compared with Student's t test, and associations with tumor size change were assessed by Pearson correlation. The immuneACCESS repertoire file appears here via TCRdb, limited to in-frame rearrangements. These files lack a portion of the clones; in checked studies, under half of the deficit traces to unresolved V genes, and the cause of the others is not known. D and trimming were read from the DNA, whereas the V and J calls and clone size are those reported in that table. This sample holds roughly 13,000 clones; less than 80% were observed only once. Of the sample, roughly 2.9% falls within the top ten clones.

Comments on this clone: Its antigen is still unknown. No much larger clone is present one base from it, and per-base qualities are unavailable.

The rearrangement combines TRBV28 with TRBJ1-1, with no reliable assignment of the D segment. Source: PBMCs, taken after nivolumab (anti-PD-1) treatment. This sequence was found in a person aged 35-79 years with oral cavity squamous cell carcinoma. The DNA sequence is as follows: TGTGCCAGTGCATATTGGGGAGACACTGAAGCTTTCTTT. Its protein reads: CASAYWGDTEAFF. Beyond the CDR3, the reference TRBV28 and TRBJ1-1 genes provide the residues; the full variable domain reads: DVKVTQSSRYLVKRTGEKVFLECVQDMDHENMFWYRQDPGLGLRLIYFSYDVKMKEKGDIPEGYSVSREKKERFSLILESASTNQTSMYLCASAYWGDTEAFFGQGTRLTVV.